Following are 25 T cell receptor beta chains from one sample sequenced in a study of Graves' ophthalmopathy and Graves' hyperthyroidism. Using RNA transcripts, the TCR beta CDR3 regions were amplified. The authors performed first-round RT-PCR with HTBI primers and then a second-round multiplex PCR. Each CDR3 protein gets one entry after TCRdb re-called the multiplex PCR reads with MiXCR. Among roughly 500,000 distinct CDR3 sequences listed, 14% were seen once. The sequencing input was blood. These receptors were collected from a woman under 40 with Graves' ophthalmopathy.

There are many counts of this clonotype. The chain recombines TRBV27 with TRBJ1-6; D is undetermined. Germline V gene data show CDR1 as MNHEY and CDR2 as SMNVEV (reference sequence). The ends were cut back, 3 bases at V and 0 bases at J, with 9 bases in the middle. CDR3 length equals 16 residues. CDR3 protein: CASSFRASSYNSPLHF. As DNA, the CDR3 is TGTGCCAGCAGTTTTCGGGCTAGCTCCTATAATTCACCCCTCCACTTT.

The chain links TRBV7-2 to TRBJ2-5, with D hard to call. CDR3 length: 13 residues. Trimming took 4 bases from V and 5 from J, leaving 11 bases between them. Germline CDR1 SGHTA, CDR2 FQGNSA. CDR3 region: CASSSDQGETQYF. As DNA, the CDR3 is TGTGCCAGCAGCTCCGACCAAGGGGAGACCCAGTACTTC. Complete variable domain (other parts from reference TRBV7-2 and TRBJ2-5): GAGVSQSPSNKVTEKGKDVELRCDPISGHTALYWYRQSLGQGLEFLIYFQGNSAPDKSGLPSDRFSAERTGGSVSTLTIQRTQQEDSAVYLCASSSDQGETQYFGPGTRLLVL.

This clonotype was picked up many times. The chain joins TRBV12-3 or TRBV12-4 to TRBJ1-2; D remains ambiguous. CDR3 length: 14 residues. The V end lost 1 base, the J end lost 8 bases, and 14 bases lay between the germline ends. CDR3 loop: CASSLVGSPGGYTF. Written as DNA, the CDR3 is TGTGCCAGCAGTTTAGTTGGCAGCCCGGGGGGCTACACCTTC.

This clonotype showed up just a few times. The chain joins TRBV29-1 to TRBJ1-1; 7 nucleotides align to TRBD1. The V gene end was trimmed by 4 bases and the J gene end by 5 bases; junction bases not matched to a gene: 10. There are 14 residues in the CDR3. Germline V gene data show CDR1 as SQVTM and CDR2 as ANQGSEA. The CDR3 here is CSVGPGGRRTEAFF. Here the CDR3 DNA reads TGCAGCGTTGGACCAGGGGGGAGGAGGACTGAAGCTTTCTTT. The variable domain in full, with the rest retrieved from reference TRBV29-1 and TRBJ1-1, is SAVISQKPSRDICQRGTSLTIQCQVDSQVTMMFWYRQQPGQSLTLIATANQGSEATYESGFVIDKFPISRPNLTFSTLTVSNMSPEDSSIYLCSVGPGGRRTEAFFGQGTRLTVV.

This clonotype was observed many times. The chain carries TRBV12-3 or TRBV12-4 and TRBJ1-2; D gene unclear. The CDR3 loop spans 14 amino acids. Between the trimmed V and J ends, which lost 4 bases and 0 bases, there was a span of 9 bases. The CDR3 nucleotides read TGTGCCAGCAGTTCCCTCGCCGCTAACTATGGCTACACCTTC. Its translation is CASSSLAANYGYTF.

V and J are TRBV2 and TRBJ1-6; D is possibly TRBD1 (5 bases). Trimming left V 6 bases short and J 7 bases short, with 16 bases between. Germline CDR1 SNHLY, CDR2 FYNNEI. This CDR3 region has 15 residues. CDR3 nucleotides: TGTGCCAGCAGCCTACCGGGACGCACGAATTCACCCCTCCACTTT. Translating gives CASSLPGRTNSPLHF.

This clonotype has just a few counts. Its ends do not fully match the called genes, so a read error is possible. The V gene is TRBV28, the J gene TRBJ2-7; D gene ambiguous. The germline CDR1 and CDR2 sequences are MDHEN and SYDVKM. The CDR3 extends over 13 amino acids. CDR3 region: CASSYGQTYEQCF. Written as DNA, the CDR3 is TGTGCCAGCAGTTACGGTCAAACCTACGAGCAGTGCTTC.

At least ten counts were recorded for this clonotype. The V call is TRBV12-3 or TRBV12-4, the J call TRBJ2-2; weak D call: TRBD2 (5 bases). Trimming removed 10 bases from V and 3 bases from J, with 27 bases in between. The CDR3 sequence is 18 residues long. CDR3 coding DNA: TGTGCCAACCCCTCCCCGGTCAGTGGCCTTAGCGACACCGGGGAGCTGTTTTTT. Translated, it gives CANPSPVSGLSDTGELFF.

Ten or more counts support this clonotype. This sequence joins TRBV6-1 and TRBJ2-5; TRBD2 might be the D (7 bases). The CDR3 spans 15 residues. The ends were cut back, 3 bases at V and 4 bases at J, with 15 bases in the middle. Germline V gene sequence: CDR1 MNHNS, CDR2 SASEGT. CDR3 DNA sequence: TGTGCCAGCAGTGATCACGGGGGGCGCGGAGAGACCCAGTACTTC. Translating gives CASSDHGGRGETQYF.

This clonotype occurred a few times. The rearrangement joins TRBV24-1 to TRBJ2-2; TRBD2 matches at 7 bases. CDR1 and CDR2 from the germline V gene are KGHDR and SFDVKD. V was clipped by 8 bases and J by 14 bases; unmatched bases: 16. The CDR3 is made up of 14 amino acids. The CDR3 nucleotides are TGTGCCACCAAGCGGGAAGGCGACACCGGGGGACTGTTTTTT. It codes for CATKREGDTGGLFF.

The table lists this clonotype with many counts. The chain employs TRBV6-1 and TRBJ1-5; D possibly corresponds to TRBD1 (6 bases). V was pared by 1 base and J by 5 bases, with 12 bases between. The CDR3 consists of 15 residues. Per the germline V gene, CDR1 is MNHNS and CDR2 is SASEGT. The CDR3 DNA sequence: TGTGCCAGCAGTGAAGTGGGGGGGCGGGATCAGCCCCAGCATTTT. This codes for CASSEVGGRDQPQHF.

This clonotype was picked up many times. The rearrangement joins TRBV12-3 or TRBV12-4 to TRBJ1-1; possibly TRBD1 for D (5 bases). Trimming shortened V by 6 bases and J by 8 bases, and 10 bases separated the two germline ends. This CDR3 is built from 11 residues. The DNA of the CDR3 is TGTGCCAGCAGGGAACAGGTCGAAGCTTTCTTT. Translating gives CASREQVEAFF.

At least ten counts were recorded for this clonotype. V gene TRBV2 combines with J gene TRBJ2-7; D may match TRBD1 or TRBD2 (5 bases each). V lost 5 bases, J lost 2 bases, and 25 bases lay in between. The germline V gene has CDR1 SNHLY and CDR2 FYNNEI. The CDR3 consists of 18 residues. The CDR3 DNA is TGTGCCAGCAGTACTCGAGGGGCGGGCAGGGCCCTAACCTACGAGCAGTACTTC. Translating gives CASSTRGAGRALTYEQYF.

This clonotype was seen repeatedly, ten times or more. A junction boundary mismatches the germline segment, possibly from a read error. V and J are TRBV28 and TRBJ2-7; TRBD1 aligns across 8 bases. Germline CDR1 reads MDHEN; CDR2 reads SYDVKM. The CDR3 loop spans 16 amino acids. Written as DNA, the CDR3 is TGTGCCAGCAGTTTTAGCCTAGGACAGGGATCTTACGGGCAGTACTTC. Amino acids: CASSFSLGQGSYGQYF.

This clonotype was detected ten times or more. The genes are TRBV5-1 and TRBJ1-3; D is ambiguous. This CDR3 has 14 amino acids. V lost 6 bases, J lost 4 bases, and 14 bases lay in between. Germline assignment: CDR1 SGHRS and CDR2 YFSETQ. CDR3 amino acids: CASTEGISGNTIYF. The CDR3 bases are TGCGCCAGCACAGAGGGAATATCCGGAAACACCATATATTTT.

This clonotype was picked up many times. The genes are TRBV10-2 and TRBJ1-1, with TRBD1 matching 7 bases. The trim removed 2 bases at V and 1 base at J, leaving 4 bases unmatched. The CDR3 runs 15 residues. CDR1 and CDR2 from the germline V gene are WSHSY and SAAADI. CDR3 sequence reads: CASSEPRTGNTEAFF. The CDR3 DNA follows: TGCGCCAGCAGTGAGCCCCGGACAGGGAACACTGAAGCTTTCTTT.

This clonotype has at least ten counts. The chain has TRBV12-3 or TRBV12-4 and TRBJ2-6; 11 nucleotides line up with TRBD1. The CDR3 extends over 17 amino acids. Trimming cost V 6 bases and J 2 bases; bases outside gene matches: 6. CDR3 DNA sequence: TGTGCCAGCAGCCCCGGGACAGGGGGTGCTGGGGCCAACGTCCTGACTTTC. Translation gives CASSPGTGGAGANVLTF.

This clonotype was detected ten times or more. This rearrangement joins TRBV19 to TRBJ1-5, with 8 positions matching TRBD1. Trimming took 5 bases from V and 3 from J; bases not matched to a gene: 6. The CDR3 runs to 15 residues. CDR1 and CDR2 from the germline V gene are LNHDA and SQIVND (reference sequence). CDR3: CASSQGARVNQPQHF. The CDR3 DNA sequence: TGTGCCAGTAGTCAGGGGGCGCGGGTCAATCAGCCCCAGCATTTT.

This chain links TRBV6-5 with TRBJ1-2, with D tentatively TRBD1 (5 bases). V was clipped by 4 bases and J by 12 bases, with 12 bases between them. This CDR3 spans 11 amino acids. CDR1 is MNHEY, CDR2 SVGAGI, per germline. The CDR3 region is CASSFSGIHTF. CDR3 nucleotides: TGTGCCAGCAGTTTCTCAGGGATTCACACCTTC.

The sample holds many counts of this clonotype. J is TRBJ2-7 and V is TRBV28; 11 bases match TRBD2. V lost 3 bases to trimming and J lost 1 base; unmatched junction nucleotides: 8. The CDR3 loop spans 17 amino acids. Germline V gene data show CDR1 as MDHEN and CDR2 as SYDVKM. The CDR3 coding sequence is TGTGCCAGCAGTTTCTCGGCTAGCGGGGGGAAATCCTACGAGCAGTACTTC. Translation: CASSFSASGGKSYEQYF. The full variable domain, in which reference TRBV28 and TRBJ2-7 provide the parts outside the CDR3, is DVKVTQSSRYLVKRTGEKVFLECVQDMDHENMFWYRQDPGLGLRLIYFSYDVKMKEKGDIPEGYSVSREKKERFSLILESASTNQTSMYLCASSFSASGGKSYEQYFGPGTRLTVT.

This clonotype occurred many times. This chain joins TRBV2 and TRBJ1-5, with TRBD1 matching 7 bases. After removal of 5 bases from V and 6 bases from J, the junction contained 10 bases not matched to a gene. CDR1 and CDR2 from the germline V gene are SNHLY and FYNNEI. This CDR3 is 15 amino acids long. The chain's CDR3 is CASSTDRAASQPQHF. The DNA for the CDR3 is TGTGCCAGCAGTACCGACAGGGCTGCAAGTCAGCCCCAGCATTTT.

This clonotype was counted between two and nine times. This rearrangement joins TRBV4-2 to TRBJ1-2; the D is unclear. Germline V gene lookup returns CDR1 LGHNA and CDR2 YNFKEQ. The CDR3 is 14 amino acids. The V gene lost 0 bases and the J gene lost 1 base, with 6 bases spanning the gap. This chain's CDR3 is CASSQEKNNYGYTF. The CDR3 nucleotides are TGTGCCAGCAGCCAAGAGAAAAATAACTATGGCTACACCTTC.

This clonotype was picked up many times. The genes are TRBV9 and TRBJ1-2; 7 nucleotides align to TRBD1. The CDR3 length is 14 residues. After removal of 0 bases from V and 6 bases from J, the junction contained 5 bases not matched to a gene. Germline V lookup: CDR1 SGDLS, CDR2 YYNGEE. CDR3 DNA: TGTGCCAGCAGCGTAGGACAGGGCGGGAATGGCTACACCTTC. Encoded protein: CASSVGQGGNGYTF. The whole variable domain, remainder taken from reference TRBV9 and TRBJ1-2, is DSGVTQTPKHLITATGQRVTLRCSPRSGDLSVYWYQQSLDQGLQFLIQYYNGEERAKGNILERFSAQQFPDLHSELNLSSLELGDSALYFCASSVGQGGNGYTFGSGTRLTVV.

This clonotype was found many times. V is TRBV30 and J is TRBJ1-3; tentatively, D is TRBD1 (5 bases). Per germline, CDR1 GTSNPN and CDR2 SVGIG (reference sequence). The CDR3 sequence is 14 residues long. The V and J ends lost 1 base and 3 bases respectively, with 10 bases between them. This CDR3 reads CAWSGGVGGNTIYF. DNA of the CDR3: TGTGCCTGGAGTGGGGGGGTTGGTGGAAACACCATATATTTT. Full variable domain (remainder filled in from reference TRBV30 and TRBJ1-3): SQTIHQWPATLVQPVGSPLSLECTVEGTSNPNLYWYRQAAGRGLQLLFYSVGIGQISSEVPQNLSASRPQDRQFILSSKKLLLSDSGFYLCAWSGGVGGNTIYFGEGSWLTVV.

This clonotype was recorded many times. V is TRBV7-3 and J is TRBJ1-3, with D unresolved. Trimming removed 5 bases from V and 3 bases from J, with 14 bases in between. This CDR3 is 15 amino acids long. Per the germline V gene, CDR1 is SGHTA and CDR2 is FQGTGA. CDR3: CASSRSGCSGNTIYF. The CDR3, as DNA: TGTGCCAGCAGCAGAAGCGGGTGTAGTGGAAACACCATATATTTT.